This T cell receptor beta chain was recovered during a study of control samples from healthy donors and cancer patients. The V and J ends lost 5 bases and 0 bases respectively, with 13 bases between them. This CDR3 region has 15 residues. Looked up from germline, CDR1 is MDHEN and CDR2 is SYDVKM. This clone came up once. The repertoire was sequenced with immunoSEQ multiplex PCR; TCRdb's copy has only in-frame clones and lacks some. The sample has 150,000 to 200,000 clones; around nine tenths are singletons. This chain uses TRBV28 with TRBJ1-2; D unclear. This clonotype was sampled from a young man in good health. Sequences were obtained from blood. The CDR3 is CASSRPAVANYGYTF. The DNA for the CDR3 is TGTGCCAGCAGTAGACCGGCGGTCGCTAACTATGGCTACACCTTC.